Sequencing of this T cell receptor (beta chain) was carried out in a study of technical replicates of blood from a handful of donors. In germline, CDR1 is SQVTM, CDR2 ANQGSEA. The CDR3 extends over 11 amino acids. The repertoire was sequenced with immunoSEQ multiplex PCR; TCRdb's copy has only in-frame clones and lacks some. The sample has 15,000 to 20,000 clones; more than 75% are singletons. The sample consisted of PBMCs. V is TRBV29-1 and J is TRBJ2-3; D gene unclear. This TCR came from a human donor in good health. CDR3 sequence: CTVRKTDTQYF. DNA of the CDR3: TGCACCGTGCGGAAAACAGATACGCAGTATTTT.